The T cell receptor (beta chain) described here comes from a study of T cell responses to AZD1222 COVID-19 vaccine. V was cut by 8 bases and J by 1 base, with 12 bases left in between. The CDR3 is 13 amino acids. Germline CDR1 SGHNT, CDR2 YENEEA. The study's findings and limits: Among the donors, most were white British and more were female, and clonal diversity was possibly underestimated. At study baseline, merely a handful of AZD1222 recipients were seropositive. The study reported that nearly half of spike-specific TCRs target unmutated variant regions. Vaccine-associated CD4 TCRs ranged over spike, dominating at 160-218 and 743-854.

Sequencing was performed with immunoSEQ multiplex PCR; in TCRdb, only in-frame clones are kept and a portion is missing. The data contain 80,000 to 100,000 clones, about 89% of them singletons. Note on this clone: What it binds is unknown.

The chain carries TRBV11-3 and TRBJ2-7; D possibly matches TRBD1 or TRBD2 (7 bases each). The specimen was peripheral blood, collected on day 0 of AZD1222 vaccination. The receptor was derived from an adult in good health. The CDR3 is CASGEGASYEQYF. The DNA for the CDR3 is TGTGCCAGCGGGGAGGGGGCATCCTACGAGCAGTACTTC.